Listed here are 30 T cell receptor beta chains from one sample, sequenced in a study of regulatory T cells in long-lasting Graves disease. Library construction for TCR beta used iRepertoire HTBI primers and Arm-PCR of CDR3 regions. TCRdb reprocessed the multiplex PCR reads with MiXCR, giving one entry per CDR3 protein. The table has over 650,000 distinct CDR3 sequences, about 32% seen once. Documented time point: persistent/refractory GD, antithyroid drugs over 5 years with positive TRAb. PBMCs were the source of the RNA used for TCR sequencing. The material was peripheral blood mononuclear cells (PBMCs), obtained when the disease was refractory, from a patient treated with antithyroid drugs. The receptors were sampled from a female donor with Graves disease.

V usage is TRBV19 and J usage is TRBJ1-4; D uncertain. The V and J ends lost 4 bases and 2 bases respectively, with 14 bases between them. The CDR3 extends over 16 amino acids. The germline V gene has CDR1 LNHDA and CDR2 SQIVND (reference sequence). The CDR3 bases are TGTGCCAGTAGTACTGGACTGCTGGGTACTAATGAAAAACTGTTTTTT. It codes for CASSTGLLGTNEKLFF. The entire variable domain, with the rest obtained from reference TRBV19 and TRBJ1-4, is as follows: DGGITQSPKYLFRKEGQNVTLSCEQNLNHDAMYWYRQDPGQGLRLIYYSQIVNDFQKGDIAEGYSVSREKKESFPLTVTSAQKNPTAFYLCASSTGLLGTNEKLFFGSGTQLSVL.

This clonotype was counted a few times. The chain couples TRBV20-1 to TRBJ1-2, with TRBD1 identical over 7 bases. Germline V lookup: CDR1 DFQATT, CDR2 SNEGSKA (reference sequence). V lost 1 base to trimming and J lost 0 bases; unmatched junction nucleotides: 8. The CDR3 runs to 16 residues. The CDR3 spells CSARVQQGKSNYGYTF. The CDR3, as DNA: TGCAGTGCTAGAGTCCAACAGGGGAAATCTAACTATGGCTACACCTTC.

Ten or more counts support this clonotype. This chain links TRBV2 with TRBJ2-7, with 7 bases matching TRBD1. The CDR3 is 15 amino acids. CDR1 is SNHLY, CDR2 FYNNEI, per germline. The junction had 10 bases not matched to a gene; V was cut back by 7 bases and J by 1 base. The CDR3 DNA is TGTGCCAGCAAGGTGGGACAGTCTATGTCCTACGAGCAGTACTTC. Protein product: CASKVGQSMSYEQYF.

Ten or more counts support this clonotype. J is TRBJ2-7 and V is TRBV28; a possible D gene is TRBD2 (6 bases). The V gene's germline CDR1 is MDHEN and CDR2 SYDVKM. V was shortened by 5 bases and J by 2 bases, with 10 bases between the two germline ends. The CDR3 is 13 amino acids. CDR3 nucleotides: TGTGCCAGCAGTACGAGCGGGCCCTACGAGCAGTACTTC. It translates to CASSTSGPYEQYF.

The chain links TRBV5-6 to TRBJ1-2, with 9 positions matching TRBD1. Germline-derived CDR1 and CDR2 are SGHDT and YYEEEE. The trim removed 0 bases at V and 8 bases at J, leaving 8 bases unmatched. This CDR3 region has 15 residues. CDR3 amino acids: CASSLGRDRVAGYTF. The DNA of the CDR3 is TGTGCCAGCAGCTTGGGCCGGGACAGGGTAGCCGGCTACACCTTC. Full variable domain (remainder filled in from reference TRBV5-6 and TRBJ1-2): DAGVTQSPTHLIKTRGQQVTLRCSPKSGHDTVSWYQQALGQGPQFIFQYYEEEERQRGNFPDRFSGHQFPNYSSELNVNALLLGDSALYLCASSLGRDRVAGYTFGSGTRLTVV.

As to this clonotype: A much larger clone differs by one base, so this may be a read error. The chain is built from TRBV6-2 or TRBV6-3 and TRBJ2-7; D is uncertain. The CDR3 consists of 13 residues. CDR1 and CDR2 from the germline V gene are MNHEY and SVGEGT. The CDR3 here is CASGYDRAGEQYF. As DNA, the CDR3 is TGTGCCAGCGGTTATGATAGGGCTGGCGAGCAGTACTTC.

The V call is TRBV29-1, the J call TRBJ1-2; D unresolved. The CDR3 loop spans 12 amino acids. The germline CDR1 and CDR2 sequences are SQVTM and ANQGSEA. The V gene lost 3 bases and the J gene lost 0 bases, with 5 bases spanning the gap. The CDR3 region is CSVERANYGYTF. In DNA form, the CDR3 reads TGCAGCGTTGAGCGGGCTAACTATGGCTACACCTTC.

Only a few counts were recorded for this clonotype. The chain couples TRBV5-1 to TRBJ2-3; D not certain. From germline, CDR1 is SGHRS and CDR2 YFSETQ. V shed 2 bases and J shed 3 bases, with 7 bases lying between them. This CDR3 has 13 residues. CDR3 residues: CASSLAWTDTQYF. The CDR3, as DNA: TGCGCCAGCAGCTTAGCCTGGACAGATACGCAGTATTTT. Full variable domain (rest looked up from reference TRBV5-1 and TRBJ2-3): KAGVTQTPRYLIKTRGQQVTLSCSPISGHRSVSWYQQTPGQGLQFLFEYFSETQRNKGNFPGRFSGRQFSNSRSEMNVSTLELGDSALYLCASSLAWTDTQYFGPGTRLTVL.

As for this clonotype: A much larger clone is a single base away; this may be a read error. The chain joins TRBV28 to TRBJ1-2; maybe TRBD1 (6 bases). This CDR3 comprises 13 residues. CDR1 is MDHEN and CDR2 is SYDVKM in the germline V gene. DNA of the CDR3: TGTGCCAGCAGTTTATCGGGGGGGGCTGGCCACACCTTC. It encodes CASSLSGGAGHTF.

This sequence joins TRBV28 and TRBJ2-7; the match to TRBD1 covers 8 bases. V shed 5 bases and J 6 bases; nucleotides not matched to a gene: 3. The CDR3 totals 12 residues. In germline, CDR1 is MDHEN, CDR2 SYDVKM. The CDR3 spells CASSQTGAEQYF. In DNA form, the CDR3 reads TGTGCCAGCAGTCAGACAGGGGCCGAGCAGTACTTC.

The CDR3 protein is CSASLTGEYEQYF. The CDR3 DNA is TGCAGTGCTAGCCTGACAGGGGAGTACGAGCAGTACTTC. V and J are TRBV20-1 and TRBJ2-7; 8 bases fit TRBD1. After removal of 3 bases from V and 4 bases from J, the junction contained 5 bases not matched to a gene. Germline V gene sequence: CDR1 DFQATT, CDR2 SNEGSKA (reference sequence). This CDR3 has 13 amino acids.

Regarding this clonotype: The junction departs from the called germline gene at one end, perhaps through a read error. The rearrangement links TRBV6-2 or TRBV6-3 to TRBJ2-7; the D is unclear. Germline V gene sequence: CDR1 MNHEY, CDR2 SVGEGT. This CDR3 is 17 amino acids long. The DNA for the CDR3 is TGTGCCAGCAGTTACTCGACGCAGACACAAAGTTTCTACGGGCAGTACTTC. Residues: CASSYSTQTQSFYGQYF.

V usage is TRBV12-3 or TRBV12-4 and J usage is TRBJ1-4; D is perhaps TRBD1 (5 bases). The CDR3 totals 17 residues. Trimming took off 0 bases at V and 2 bases at J, with 13 bases between the two ends. The CDR3 protein is CASSLAFGAPTNEKLFF. In nucleotides, the CDR3 is TGTGCCAGCAGTTTAGCGTTCGGGGCCCCGACTAATGAAAAACTGTTTTTT.

This clonotype was recorded many times. J is TRBJ1-2 and V is TRBV12-3 or TRBV12-4, with D possibly being TRBD1 (5 bases). V was pared by 4 bases and J by 4 bases, with 22 bases between. This CDR3 region has 17 residues. CDR3 DNA sequence: TGTGCCAGCAGTTCCGGACTGGGGGAGCGGCGCACCTATGGCTACACCTTC. It specifies CASSSGLGERRTYGYTF.

Many counts were recorded for this clonotype. The genes are TRBV28 and TRBJ1-6; TRBD1 might be the D (6 bases). CDR3 length: 15 amino acids. Per the germline V gene, CDR1 is MDHEN and CDR2 is SYDVKM. V was trimmed by 6 bases and J by 10 bases, leaving 19 bases between them. The CDR3, as DNA: TGTGCCAGCAGCCCTTATGGGGGGCAAGGATCACCCCTCCACTTT. This translates into CASSPYGGQGSPLHF.

The chain joins TRBV29-1 to TRBJ1-4; D gene ambiguous. Germline lookup yields CDR1 SQVTM and CDR2 ANQGSEA. There are 13 residues in the CDR3. V was shortened by 5 bases and J by 3 bases, with 10 bases between the two germline ends. CDR3 sequence: CSVHTDSNEKLFF. The CDR3 nucleotides are TGCAGCGTTCACACAGATTCTAATGAAAAACTGTTTTTT.

V and J are TRBV4-1 and TRBJ1-1; possibly TRBD1 for D (6 bases). The CDR3 has 15 amino acids. V shed 3 bases and J shed 2 bases, with 13 bases lying between them. Germline V gene lookup returns CDR1 MGHRA and CDR2 YSYEKL. In DNA form, the CDR3 reads TGCGCCAGCAGCCAGGTTAGGGGGGCCAACACTGAAGCTTTCTTT. Amino acid sequence: CASSQVRGANTEAFF.

This clonotype was observed many times. CDR3 in amino acids: CASSFDRLNTEAFF. The CDR3 nucleotides are TGTGCCAGCAGTTTTGACAGATTGAACACTGAAGCTTTCTTT. The chain links TRBV12-3 or TRBV12-4 to TRBJ1-1; D perhaps matches TRBD1 (5 bases). The CDR3 length is 14 residues. V lost 3 bases and J lost 0, with 8 bases in between.

This clonotype was detected only a few times. Written as DNA, the CDR3 is TGTGCCATCAGCCGGGGGGACACTAACTATGGCTACACCTTC. Protein product: CAISRGDTNYGYTF. This chain joins TRBV10-3 and TRBJ1-2, with D tentatively TRBD1 (6 bases). The CDR3 consists of 14 residues. Trimming shortened V by 6 bases and J by 0 bases, and 11 bases separated the two germline ends. Germline CDR1 reads ENHRY; CDR2 reads SYGVKD.

The rearrangement uses TRBV20-1 and TRBJ1-5; D not resolved. Germline lookup yields CDR1 DFQATT and CDR2 SNEGSKA (reference sequence). The CDR3 consists of 15 residues. The germline V and J ends were trimmed by 0 bases and 4 bases, with 13 bases remaining between them. The CDR3, as DNA: TGCAGTGCTAGAGATATGAGGCGGATTAATCAGCCCCAGCATTTT. Translated: CSARDMRRINQPQHF.

A single count supports this clonotype. This rearrangement joins TRBV5-4 to TRBJ2-2; D could derive from TRBD1 or TRBD2 (5 bases each). Trimming removed 4 bases from V and 4 bases from J, with 14 bases in between. The CDR3 contains 15 residues. Germline V lookup: CDR1 SGHNT, CDR2 YYREEE (reference sequence). For the CDR3, the DNA is TGTGCCAGCAGCGCGCCGGGACGGAGCACCGGGGAGCTGTTTTTT. Translating gives CASSAPGRSTGELFF.

The chain is built from TRBV6-2 or TRBV6-3 and TRBJ2-4; weak D call: TRBD1 (6 bases). V dropped 8 bases and J dropped 0 bases, with 23 bases sitting between them. The CDR3 extends over 18 amino acids. Germline loops: CDR1 MNHEY, CDR2 SVGEGT. As DNA, the CDR3 is TGTGCCAGCTCCTCAACTGTCGGACAGAGACTAGCCAAAAACATTCAGTACTTC. Translating gives CASSSTVGQRLAKNIQYF.

In this sample, this clonotype turned up many times. This chain links TRBV11-2 with TRBJ1-1; the D gene is possibly TRBD1 (6 bases). CDR1 is SGHAT and CDR2 is FQNNGV in the germline V gene. V was pared by 5 bases and J by 0 bases, with 16 bases between. This CDR3 comprises 16 residues. The CDR3 region has the DNA TGTGCCAGCAGCAGAAGAGGGGCAGGGGTGAACACTGAAGCTTTCTTT. This translates into CASSRRGAGVNTEAFF.

This chain connects TRBV25-1 to TRBJ1-1; TRBD1 aligns across 7 bases. Germline V gene lookup returns CDR1 MGHDK and CDR2 SYGVNS. This CDR3 has 16 residues. V dropped 7 bases and J dropped 0; count of bases not matched to a gene: 11. The CDR3 nucleotides read TGTGCCAGCACCGAGACAGGGACCCTCATGAACACTGAAGCTTTCTTT. Residues: CASTETGTLMNTEAFF. Drawing the rest from reference TRBV25-1 and TRBJ1-1, the complete variable domain is EADIYQTPRYLVIGTGKKITLECSQTMGHDKMYWYQQDPGMELHLIHYSYGVNSTEKGDLSSESTVSRIRTEHFPLTLESARPSHTSQYLCASTETGTLMNTEAFFGQGTRLTVV.

This clonotype came up many times. This chain joins TRBV6-5 and TRBJ1-4, with 8 bases fitting TRBD1. CDR1 is MNHEY, CDR2 SVGAGI, per germline. V lost 2 bases and J lost 7; bases outside the gene matches: 6. This CDR3 is built from 15 residues. The CDR3 DNA is TGTGCCAGCAGTTACCGAAGACAGGGGCCTGAAAAACTGTTTTTT. The encoded protein is CASSYRRQGPEKLFF.

This clonotype was observed a few times. This chain connects TRBV28 to TRBJ1-1; perhaps TRBD1 as D (6 bases). Trimming removed 6 bases at V and 7 bases at J, with 12 bases between. Per the germline V gene, CDR1 is MDHEN and CDR2 is SYDVKM. The CDR3 runs 12 residues. CDR3 in DNA: TGTGCCAGCAGAACAGGACAGAGTGAAGCTTTCTTT. It translates to CASRTGQSEAFF.

This clonotype was detected a few times. The chain couples TRBV28 to TRBJ1-1; no firm D call. V lost 0 bases to trimming and J lost 3 bases, with 11 bases between them. Germline V CDR1 and CDR2: MDHEN, SYDVKM. This CDR3 comprises 15 residues. CDR3 residues: CASSLWVGADTEAFF. The CDR3 DNA follows: TGTGCCAGCAGTTTATGGGTTGGAGCTGACACTGAAGCTTTCTTT.

The chain employs TRBV6-2 or TRBV6-3 and TRBJ1-2; D gene uncertain. Trimming stripped 7 bases from V and 4 bases from J, with 10 bases between. This CDR3 contains 12 residues. Germline V lookup: CDR1 MNHEY, CDR2 SVGEGT. CDR3 nucleotides: TGTGCCAGCAAGTCGATTCTCTATGGCTACACCTTC. Translated: CASKSILYGYTF.

V is TRBV18 and J is TRBJ2-7; D is possibly TRBD2 (5 bases). The V and J ends lost 6 bases and 7 bases respectively, with 22 bases between them. This CDR3 spans 15 amino acids. CDR1 is KGHSH, CDR2 LQKENI, per germline. CDR3 nucleotides: TGTGCCAGCTCCCCTATAGTAAGCGGCTTGGAGGAGCAGTACTTC. Amino acids: CASSPIVSGLEEQYF.

This clonotype turned up a few times. The V gene is TRBV10-3, the J gene TRBJ2-2; 16 nucleotides align to TRBD2. The junction had 13 bases not matched to a gene; V was cut back by 3 bases and J by 6 bases. The CDR3 extends over 20 amino acids. CDR1 ENHRY and CDR2 SYGVKD come from the germline V gene. The CDR3 coding sequence is TGTGCCATCAGTGACGACCCCGGGACTAGCGGGAGGGCCATGGCCGGGGAGCTGTTTTTT. Its protein product is CAISDDPGTSGRAMAGELFF.